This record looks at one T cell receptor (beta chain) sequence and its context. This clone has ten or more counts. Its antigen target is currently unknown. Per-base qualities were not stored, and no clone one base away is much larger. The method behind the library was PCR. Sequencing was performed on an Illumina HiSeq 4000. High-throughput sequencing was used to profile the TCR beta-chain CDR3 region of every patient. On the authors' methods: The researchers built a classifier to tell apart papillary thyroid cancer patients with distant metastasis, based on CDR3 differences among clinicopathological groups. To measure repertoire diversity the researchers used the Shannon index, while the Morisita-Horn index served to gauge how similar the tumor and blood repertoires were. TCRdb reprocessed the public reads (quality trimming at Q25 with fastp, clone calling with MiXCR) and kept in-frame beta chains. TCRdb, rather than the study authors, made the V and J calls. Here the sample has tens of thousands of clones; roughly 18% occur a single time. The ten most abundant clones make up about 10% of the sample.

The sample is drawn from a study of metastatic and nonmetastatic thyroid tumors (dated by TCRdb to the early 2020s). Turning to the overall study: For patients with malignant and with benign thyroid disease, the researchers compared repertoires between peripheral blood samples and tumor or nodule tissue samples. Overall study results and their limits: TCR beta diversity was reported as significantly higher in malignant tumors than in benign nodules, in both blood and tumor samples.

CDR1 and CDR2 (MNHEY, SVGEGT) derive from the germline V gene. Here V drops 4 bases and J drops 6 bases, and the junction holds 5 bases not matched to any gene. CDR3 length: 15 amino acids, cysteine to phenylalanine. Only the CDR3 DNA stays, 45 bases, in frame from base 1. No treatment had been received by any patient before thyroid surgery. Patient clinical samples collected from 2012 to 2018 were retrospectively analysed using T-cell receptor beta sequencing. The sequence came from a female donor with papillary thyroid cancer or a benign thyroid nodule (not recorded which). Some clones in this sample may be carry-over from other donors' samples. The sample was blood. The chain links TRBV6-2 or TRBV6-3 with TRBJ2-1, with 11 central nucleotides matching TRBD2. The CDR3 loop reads CASSSLAGGPNEQFF. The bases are TGTGCCAGCAGTTCTCTAGCGGGGGGTCCCAATGAGCAGTTCTTC.